The rows below give T cell receptor beta chains drawn from one sample of a study of beta chain features in type 1 diabetes. TCRdb's copy holds only in-frame clones and misses some; the assay was immunoSEQ multiplex PCR. The sample yields 500,000 to 650,000 clones, approximately 13% seen once. The sample comprised naive CD4+ T cells from blood. Source of these receptors: a man aged 25-45 years with type 1 diabetes. Each CDR3 is given with its conserved first and last residue.

V gene,J gene,CDR3 protein
TRBV7-2,TRBJ2-1,CASSLAKTYNEQFF
TRBV30,TRBJ1-1,CAWSVHGGKAFF
TRBV14,TRBJ2-3,CASSQQGEGTQYF
TRBV7-2,TRBJ1-2,CASSLRGSQSDYGYTF
TRBV30,TRBJ1-2,CAWSAVGRAVYYGYTF
TRBV25-1,TRBJ2-7,CASTTTGGRHEQYF
TRBV28,TRBJ2-5,CASSLGGVETQYF
TRBV7-8,TRBJ1-2,CASSPDDGQYYGYTF
TRBV2,TRBJ2-2,CASSAPEGRLFF
TRBV11-2,TRBJ1-6,CASSLVAESLHF
TRBV29-1,TRBJ2-7,CSVEGTGGYEQYF
TRBV15,TRBJ1-4,CATSRNTGVGEKLFF
TRBV27,TRBJ1-2,CASSWSGGSYGYTF
TRBV2,TRBJ2-7,CASRFTGQASYEQYF
TRBV7-2,TRBJ1-1,CASGRQGGTEAFF
TRBV4-3,TRBJ1-6,CASSQGRSPLHF
TRBV7-2,TRBJ2-7,CASSLGTGTFYEQYF
TRBV11-2,TRBJ2-1,CASSLTPAVQFF
TRBV7-2,TRBJ1-3,CASSALSGDGNTIYF
TRBV7-9,TRBJ1-6,CASSQGRINNSPLHF
TRBV20-1,TRBJ2-5,CSARDRETQYF
TRBV30,TRBJ2-7,CAWTRTGDYEQYF
TRBV29-1,TRBJ2-1,CSVAGRVGGNEQFF
TRBV27,TRBJ1-4,CASSATRGAEKLFF
TRBV7-2,TRBJ2-5,CASSSSGETQYF
TRBV4-2,TRBJ1-2,CASSQDPFRGTYGYTF
TRBV18,TRBJ1-1,CASSPTYRENTEAFF
TRBV6-5,TRBJ1-5,CASSYGQYNQPQHF
TRBV9,TRBJ2-3,CASSLSGGSTDTQYF
TRBV27,TRBJ1-6,CASSLAQIYNSPLHF
TRBV6-6,TRBJ2-3,CASKFTSTDTQYF
TRBV9,TRBJ1-2,CASSKTGGRDGYTF
TRBV6-6,TRBJ2-7,CASLPGHRGYEQYF
TRBV10-3,TRBJ2-1,CAISESGEQFF
TRBV19,TRBJ2-2,CASSIYVGDGELFF
TRBV11-2,TRBJ2-1,CASSLLFDEQFF
TRBV2,TRBJ2-7,CASSENSIEQYF
TRBV5-4,TRBJ2-7,CASSGLTPGDYEQYF
TRBV7-2,TRBJ2-5,CASSFFTQGRETQYF
TRBV27,TRBJ1-2,CASSGQGYGYTF
TRBV19,TRBJ1-5,CASSRGGQPQHF
TRBV6-5,TRBJ1-2,CASSYFQGLSYGYTF
TRBV19,TRBJ2-5,CASSIDRDRKETQYF
TRBV28,TRBJ2-5,CASPGTQYF
TRBV9,TRBJ1-6,CASSEDRTSSYNSPLHF
TRBV2,TRBJ1-5,CASTLDRGQPQHF
TRBV19,TRBJ2-1,CASSTSRSFSYNEQFF
TRBV5-1,TRBJ2-7,CASSLADGSYEQYF
TRBV7-2,TRBJ2-1,CASSPRGLGEQFF
TRBV4-2,TRBJ1-5,CASSQESKVSNQPQHF
TRBV27,TRBJ1-5,CASSFGGSGNQPQHF
TRBV7-9,TRBJ2-3,CASTPTGTAYNTQYF
TRBV2,TRBJ2-7,CASGRDLLISYEQYF
TRBV6-1,TRBJ2-5,CASSEIGLAGVQETQYF
TRBV9,TRBJ1-2,CASSPQDRINYGYTF